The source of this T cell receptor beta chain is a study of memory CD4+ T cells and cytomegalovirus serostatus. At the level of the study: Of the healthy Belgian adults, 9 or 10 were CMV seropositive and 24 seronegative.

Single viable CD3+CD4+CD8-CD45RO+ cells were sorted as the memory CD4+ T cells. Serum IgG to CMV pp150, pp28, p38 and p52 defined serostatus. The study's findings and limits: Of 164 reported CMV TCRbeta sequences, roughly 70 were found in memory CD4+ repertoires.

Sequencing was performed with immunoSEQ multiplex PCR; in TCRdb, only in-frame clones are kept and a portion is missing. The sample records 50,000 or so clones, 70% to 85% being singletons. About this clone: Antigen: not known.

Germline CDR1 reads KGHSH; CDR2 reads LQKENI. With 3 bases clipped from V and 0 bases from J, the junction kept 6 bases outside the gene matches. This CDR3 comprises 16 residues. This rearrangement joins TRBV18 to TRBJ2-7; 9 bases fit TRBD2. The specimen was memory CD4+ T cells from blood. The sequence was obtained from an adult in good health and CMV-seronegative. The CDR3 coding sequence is TGTGCCAGCTCACCCCGCGGGGGGGGGAGCTCCTACGAGCAGTACTTC. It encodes CASSPRGGGSSYEQYF.